This entry lists 26 T cell receptor beta chains sequenced from one sample in a study of cytomegalovirus exposure and HLA in healthy donors. The PCR made use of 60 Vbeta and 13 Jbeta primers. Clones were read by immunoSEQ multiplex PCR, and TCRdb kept only the in-frame ones, dropping some. This table holds approximately 150,000 clones, approximately 80% found once. The sample comprised PBMCs. Receptor source: a man aged 30 to 45 in good health and CMV-seropositive.

Only a few counts were recorded for this clone. The J gene is TRBJ1-1, the V gene TRBV11-2; TRBD1 matches at 11 bases. The CDR3 is 15 residues long. Germline values: CDR1 SGHAT, CDR2 FQNNGV. J gave up 2 bases and V 7 bases, and 6 bases lay outside the gene matches. The CDR3 nucleotides are TGTGCCAGCACCGGGACAGGGGGGGTAAACACTGAAGCTTTCTTT. Its translation is CASTGTGGVNTEAFF.

The chain couples TRBV21-1 to TRBJ2-3; TRBD2 reflects the table's D call only, with no check against the DNA. TRBV21-1 is designated a pseudogene. The CDR3 has 20 amino acids. DNA of the CDR3: TGTGCCAGCAGCAAACCGGTTCGACTAGCGGGAGGCCAGGGTTCGGATACGCAGTATTTT. Protein sequence: CASSKPVRLAGGQGSDTQYF.

The rearrangement joins TRBV23-1 to TRBJ1-5; D ambiguous. TRBV23-1 is annotated as an ORF whose role is uncertain. V was shortened by 1 base and J by 2 bases, with 9 bases between the two germline ends. The CDR3 consists of 15 residues. The CDR3 loop reads CASSQCHVGNQPQHF. The CDR3 coding sequence is TGCGCCAGCAGTCAATGTCATGTTGGCAATCAGCCCCAGCATTTT.

The chain combines TRBV29-1 with TRBJ1-1; TRBD1 agrees at 8 bases. Germline CDR1 SQVTM, CDR2 ANQGSEA. CDR3 length: 13 amino acids. Trimming at V came to 6 bases and at J to 5 bases, leaving 8 bases not matched to a gene. CDR3 in DNA: TGCAGCGTGCGCCGGGACAGGCAAACTGAAGCTTTCTTT. It specifies CSVRRDRQTEAFF.

This clone was seen just once. V usage is TRBV6-6 and J usage is TRBJ2-3, with 12 bases lining up with TRBD1. The CDR3 sequence is 16 residues long. J gave up 4 bases and V 6 bases, and 8 bases lay outside the gene matches. In germline, CDR1 is MNHNY, CDR2 SVGAGI (reference sequence). The CDR3 nucleotides read TGTGCCAGCAGCTCTACCGGGACAGGGGGCGCAGATACGCAGTATTTT. Translation: CASSSTGTGGADTQYF.

The rearrangement uses TRBV4-1 and TRBJ2-4, with TRBD2 as a possible D gene (5 bases). The V and J ends lost 3 bases and 7 bases respectively, with 13 bases between them. Germline loops: CDR1 MGHRA, CDR2 YSYEKL. The CDR3 consists of 14 residues. The CDR3 sequence is CASSHLGGRNIQYF. DNA of the CDR3: TGCGCCAGCAGCCACCTAGGAGGTAGGAACATTCAGTACTTC.

V and J are TRBV11-2 and TRBJ1-2; D not certain. Germline loops: CDR1 SGHAT, CDR2 FQNNGV. CDR3 size: 11 residues. Deletions cut 4 bases from V and 6 bases from J, with 6 bases between. The CDR3 spells CASSWADGYTF. CDR3 DNA sequence: TGTGCCAGCAGCTGGGCCGATGGCTACACCTTC.

CDR3 DNA: TGTGCCAGCAGTTTTACATCCTATGGCTACACCTTC. Protein sequence: CASSFTSYGYTF. The chain has TRBV28 and TRBJ1-2; the D is unclear. With 3 bases removed from V and 4 bases from J, the gap between germline ends came to 6 bases. Germline assignment: CDR1 MDHEN and CDR2 SYDVKM. There are 12 residues in the CDR3.

J is TRBJ1-4 and V is TRBV6-6, with D possibly matching TRBD1 (6 bases). The V end was cut by 6 bases, the J end by 8 bases, with 19 bases between. The CDR3 has 15 amino acids. Germline V gives CDR1 MNHNY, CDR2 SVGAGI (reference sequence). DNA of the CDR3: TGTGCCAGCAGAGGGACACGGGGAGGGGGGGAAAAACTGTTTTTT. The encoded protein is CASRGTRGGGEKLFF.

This chain uses TRBV7-2 with TRBJ2-5, with 11 bases identical to TRBD2. The CDR3 is made up of 17 amino acids. Germline V lookup: CDR1 SGHTA, CDR2 FQGNSA. V shed 5 bases and J 5 bases; nucleotides not matched to a gene: 13. The CDR3 bases are TGTGCCAGCAGCGCCCAGCCCCCTAGCGGGGGGACTGAGACCCAGTACTTC. Amino acids: CASSAQPPSGGTETQYF.

The V and J genes are TRBV6-1 and TRBJ1-2, with 8 bases aligning to TRBD1. CDR3 size: 14 residues. Germline CDR1 is MNHNS and CDR2 is SASEGT. The trim removed 7 bases at V and 2 bases at J, leaving 6 bases unmatched. CDR3 coding DNA: TGTGCCAGCACTGCTACAGGGGGGAACTATGGCTACACCTTC. This gives the protein CASTATGGNYGYTF.

There are a few counts of this clone. The V call is TRBV6-5, the J call TRBJ1-5; D ambiguous. Trimming cost V 2 bases and J 3 bases, with 5 bases left between them. Looked up from germline, CDR1 is MNHEY and CDR2 is SVGAGI. This CDR3 has 13 amino acids. CDR3 in amino acids: CASSYRDNQPQHF. CDR3 coding DNA: TGTGCCAGCAGTTACCGGGACAATCAGCCCCAGCATTTT.

The chain links TRBV5-1 to TRBJ1-1; D might be TRBD1 (5 bases). The V gene's germline CDR1 is SGHRS and CDR2 YFSETQ. The CDR3 has 15 residues. V was trimmed by 4 bases and J by 10 bases, leaving 23 bases between them. The CDR3 coding sequence is TGCGCCAGCAGCGGAGGGCAGGGAGGTTCGGTTGGAGCTTTCTTT. Translation gives CASSGGQGGSVGAFF.

V gene TRBV5-1 combines with J gene TRBJ1-4; 10 positions match TRBD1. Germline assignment: CDR1 SGHRS and CDR2 YFSETQ. This CDR3 contains 14 residues. The junction had 2 bases not matched to a gene; V was cut back by 2 bases and J by 7 bases. The CDR3 reads CASSFGTGVEKLFF. The CDR3 nucleotides are TGCGCCAGCAGCTTCGGGACAGGGGTTGAAAAACTGTTTTTT.

The chain links TRBV30 to TRBJ1-4, with D possibly matching TRBD1 (6 bases). CDR1 GTSNPN and CDR2 SVGIG come from the germline V gene (reference sequence). This CDR3 contains 13 residues. V lost 4 bases and J 7 bases, leaving 13 bases between the germline ends. DNA for the CDR3: TGTGCCTGGAATCTGGGGGCAGTTGAAAAACTGTTTTTT. Its translation: CAWNLGAVEKLFF.

The rearrangement links TRBV7-2 to TRBJ2-3, with TRBD2 matching 11 bases. CDR3 size: 15 residues. V shed 5 bases, J shed 4 bases, and the junction held 5 bases outside the gene matches. The germline V gene encodes CDR1 SGHTA and CDR2 FQGNSA. For the CDR3, the DNA is TGTGCCAGCAGCCATAGCGGGGGGGGACCAGATACGCAGTATTTT. This codes for CASSHSGGGPDTQYF.

In DNA form, the CDR3 reads TGTGCCAGCTCACCGGGGACAGGCCCGCCGAGCTACACCTTC. The encoded protein is CASSPGTGPPSYTF. The V gene is TRBV18, the J gene TRBJ1-2, with 8 bases lining up with TRBD1. With 3 bases clipped from V and 9 bases from J, the junction kept 9 bases outside the gene matches. Germline assignment: CDR1 KGHSH and CDR2 LQKENI. The CDR3 is 14 residues long. The complete variable domain, with remaining parts taken from reference TRBV18 and TRBJ1-2, reads NAGVMQNPRHLVRRRGQEARLRCSPMKGHSHVYWYRQLPEEGLKFMVYLQKENIIDESGMPKERFSAEFPKEGPSILRIQQVVRGDSAAYFCASSPGTGPPSYTFGSGTRLTVV.

The genes are TRBV9 and TRBJ2-2, with D hard to call. The V end was cut by 5 bases, the J end by 4 bases, with 9 bases between. Germline assignment: CDR1 SGDLS and CDR2 YYNGEE. The CDR3 contains 13 residues. The CDR3 DNA follows: TGTGCCAGCAGAGCCCTTACCACCGGGGAGCTGTTTTTT. Translating gives CASRALTTGELFF.

V and J are TRBV5-5 and TRBJ2-1; the match to TRBD2 covers 7 bases. The trim removed 2 bases at V and 2 bases at J, leaving 4 bases unmatched. The CDR3 length is 15 residues. Looked up from germline, CDR1 is SGHKS and CDR2 is YYEKEE (reference sequence). The CDR3 coding sequence is TGTGCCAGCAGCTTAGGGCTAGCGGCCTACAATGAGCAGTTCTTC. Its protein product is CASSLGLAAYNEQFF.

This chain joins TRBV19 and TRBJ2-1; D is possibly TRBD1 (7 bases). The germline gives CDR1 LNHDA, CDR2 SQIVND (reference sequence). CDR3 length equals 15 residues. V gave up 3 bases and J gave up 4 bases, with 13 bases separating them. The CDR3 loop is CASSIIRGTYNEQFF. Here the CDR3 DNA reads TGTGCCAGTAGTATCATCAGGGGGACTTACAATGAGCAGTTCTTC.

This clone was counted between two and nine times. V is TRBV19 and J is TRBJ2-2; 9 bases align to TRBD2. Trimming cost V 4 bases and J 12 bases; bases outside gene matches: 3. CDR1 is LNHDA and CDR2 is SQIVND in the germline V gene (reference sequence). The CDR3 covers 12 residues. CDR3 sequence reads: CASSSGGAKLFF. The DNA for the CDR3 is TGTGCCAGTAGTAGCGGGGGGGCCAAGCTGTTTTTT.

This clone appeared a single time. CDR3 bases: TGTGCCAGCAGCTTCCGGTCTTTATTGAACACTGAAGCTTTCTTT. The encoded protein is CASSFRSLLNTEAFF. This chain connects TRBV7-8 to TRBJ1-1; D uncertain. V dropped 3 bases and J dropped 0 bases, with 11 bases sitting between them. The CDR3 runs 15 residues. CDR1 and CDR2 (germline): SGHVS, FQNEAQ.

The chain recombines TRBV6-5 with TRBJ2-1; TRBD1 matches 9 bases. The CDR3 loop spans 15 amino acids. V gave up 3 bases and J gave up 8 bases; unmatched junction bases: 8. CDR1 and CDR2 (germline): MNHEY, SVGAGI. The CDR3 coding sequence is TGTGCCAGCAGTTATACCGGGACAGGGATTTATGAGCAGTTCTTC. Its translation: CASSYTGTGIYEQFF.

The chain joins TRBV5-4 to TRBJ2-7; no clear D. V lost 2 bases and J 2 bases, leaving 8 bases between the germline ends. Germline CDR1 and CDR2: SGHNT and YYREEE (reference sequence). The CDR3 runs to 13 residues. In nucleotides, the CDR3 is TGTGCCAGCAGCTTTAGAGATGCCTACGAGCAGTACTTC. Protein: CASSFRDAYEQYF.

This clone showed up just once. CDR3 nucleotides: TGTGCCAGCAGTTTAATATCAGGGATGGACCAGCCCCAGCATTTT. This encodes CASSLISGMDQPQHF. J is TRBJ1-5 and V is TRBV28; a possible D gene is TRBD1 (5 bases). This CDR3 contains 15 residues. Trimming took 2 bases from V and 7 from J, leaving 15 bases between them. Germline values: CDR1 MDHEN, CDR2 SYDVKM.

V and J are TRBV5-6 and TRBJ2-4; 11 bases agree with TRBD2. Per germline, CDR1 SGHDT and CDR2 YYEEEE. This CDR3 contains 18 residues. J was trimmed by 5 bases and V by 4 bases; bases with no gene match: 14. CDR3 region: CASSPTLTSGRLQNIQYF. CDR3 nucleotide sequence: TGTGCCAGCAGCCCTACGCTCACTAGCGGGAGACTTCAAAACATTCAGTACTTC.